This section outlines one TCR beta chain sequence together with its context. During active infection, Seattle patients enrolled and were then monitored through disease. These data belong to a study of blood T cell repertoires in COVID-19. Across the whole study: Donors in the United States, Italy and Spain gave samples during acute or convalescent COVID-19. In each case, the material was cDNA or gDNA derived from T cells, B-cell-depleted T cells, or PBMCs.

How the authors handled the data: Scientists estimated how many nucleated cells there were by amplifying reference gene primers. Clones were read by immunoSEQ multiplex PCR, and TCRdb kept only the in-frame ones, dropping some. V and J calls and clone size are as listed in that table; D and trimming were resolved from the DNA. In the table there are about 230,000 clones, around 86% of which are singletons. There are 15 residues in the CDR3. Losses at the gene ends were 5 bases for V and 10 bases for J; bases not matched to a gene: 11. Germline values: CDR1 MNHEY, CDR2 SVGEGT. The specimen sequenced was peripheral blood. The sequence was obtained from a middle-aged man with COVID-19, enrolled during active disease. V and J are TRBV6-2 or TRBV6-3 and TRBJ2-2; 9 nucleotides line up with TRBD2. This CDR3 is CASSPGSGRPKELFF. The CDR3 nucleotides read TGTGCCAGCAGTCCCGGGAGCGGGAGGCCCAAGGAGCTGTTTTTT.